What follows are 24 T cell receptor beta chains derived from one specimen sequenced in a study of blood T cell repertoires in COVID-19. Repertoires were generated with immunoSEQ multiplex PCR, while TCRdb's copy carries only in-frame clones and drops some. The sample records 110,000 to 150,000 clones, about 89% being singletons. The sequenced material came from peripheral blood. These receptor sequences come from a man aged 55 to 70 with active or convalescent COVID-19.

The V call is TRBV28, the J call TRBJ1-4; 7 positions agree with TRBD1. Germline CDR1 is MDHEN and CDR2 is SYDVKM. Trimming removed 6 bases from V and 8 bases from J; junction bases left unmatched: 9. The CDR3 length is 14 residues. The CDR3 loop reads CASSSAQGREKLFF. Written as DNA, the CDR3 is TGTGCCAGCAGCTCCGCACAGGGGAGGGAAAAACTGTTTTTT.

J is TRBJ2-1 and V is TRBV6-5; 7 bases are shared with TRBD2. Germline CDR1 MNHEY, CDR2 SVGAGI. CDR3 length: 15 amino acids. The ends lost 6 bases at V and 4 bases at J; junction bases unmatched: 9. The CDR3 DNA reads TGTGCCAGCAGGGCCGGGGAGGGCACGTACAATGAGCAGTTCTTC. Translated, it gives CASRAGEGTYNEQFF.

This chain uses TRBV29-1 with TRBJ1-2; perhaps TRBD1 as D (5 bases). V dropped 1 base and J dropped 6 bases, with 18 bases sitting between them. The CDR3 covers 15 residues. Germline CDR1 is SQVTM and CDR2 is ANQGSEA. The CDR3 loop reads CSVEGPLRGSDGYTF. The CDR3 DNA follows: TGCAGCGTTGAAGGTCCACTCCGGGGGAGCGATGGCTACACCTTC.

This chain uses TRBV7-8 with TRBJ2-3; 7 bases fit TRBD2. The CDR3 length is 15 residues. With V trimmed by 5 bases and J by 1 base, 6 bases remained unmatched. Germline CDR1 and CDR2: SGHVS and FQNEAQ. The CDR3 nucleotides are TGTGCCAGCAGCCCCGGCGGGGGACGCACAGATACGCAGTATTTT. Amino acid sequence: CASSPGGGRTDTQYF.

This chain uses TRBV21-1 with TRBJ2-3; the D segment call TRBD2 is taken from the table without a DNA check. TRBV21-1 is designated a pseudogene. This CDR3 spans 15 amino acids. CDR3: CASSLLEGCTDTQYF. The CDR3 DNA follows: TGTGCCAGCAGTCTCCTGGAGGGATGCACAGATACGCAGTATTTT.

V and J are TRBV19 and TRBJ2-7, with 7 bases fitting TRBD2. The J segment lost 7 bases and the V segment lost 3 bases, leaving 3 bases of the junction unmatched. In germline, CDR1 is LNHDA, CDR2 SQIVND (reference sequence). This CDR3 is built from 12 residues. CDR3 nucleotides: TGTGCCAGTAGTATGGTGGGACTAGAGCAGTACTTC. Its translation: CASSMVGLEQYF.

The chain has TRBV11-2 and TRBJ2-1, with 9 bases aligning to TRBD2. Losses at the gene ends were 1 base for V and 9 bases for J; bases not matched to a gene: 4. In germline, CDR1 is SGHAT, CDR2 FQNNGV. The CDR3 extends over 14 amino acids. The CDR3 nucleotides are TGTGCCAGCAGCTTAGCTAGCGGGACTGGTGAGCAGTTCTTC. Its protein is CASSLASGTGEQFF.

This chain uses TRBV6-2 or TRBV6-3 with TRBJ1-2, with TRBD1 identical over 7 bases. The germline gives CDR1 MNHEY, CDR2 SVGEGT. This CDR3 region has 13 residues. Trimming took 5 bases from V and 4 from J; bases not matched to a gene: 4. The CDR3 nucleotides read TGTGCCAGCAGTCAACAGGGGACCTATGGCTACACCTTC. Amino acid sequence: CASSQQGTYGYTF.

CDR3 sequence reads: CASTTISNQPQHF. The CDR3 DNA is TGTGCCAGCACCACAATTAGCAATCAGCCCCAGCATTTT. The rearrangement links TRBV6-5 to TRBJ1-5; unclear D gene. CDR1 and CDR2 from the germline V gene are MNHEY and SVGAGI. V was cut by 7 bases and J by 0 bases, with 7 bases left in between. This CDR3 is built from 13 residues.

The chain employs TRBV24-1 and TRBJ2-1; a possible D gene is TRBD2 (6 bases). CDR1 is KGHDR, CDR2 SFDVKD, per germline. Trimming removed 4 bases from V and 1 base from J, with 16 bases in between. The CDR3 spans 17 residues. CDR3 residues: CATSDPGRAGSYNEQFF. DNA of the CDR3: TGTGCCACCAGTGACCCCGGGCGTGCGGGGTCCTACAATGAGCAGTTCTTC.

The rearrangement links TRBV2 to TRBJ2-1; TRBD2 is a possible D gene (6 bases). The CDR3 totals 15 residues. The germline CDR1 and CDR2 sequences are SNHLY and FYNNEI. V lost 7 bases and J lost 4, with 17 bases in between. The CDR3 nucleotides read TGTGCCAGCACCAGAACACTAGCAGGTTACAATGAGCAGTTCTTC. Its protein product is CASTRTLAGYNEQFF.

In this sample, this clone turned up a few times. The chain couples TRBV6-5 to TRBJ1-1; perhaps TRBD1 as D (6 bases). This CDR3 has 13 amino acids. V gave up 7 bases and J gave up 5 bases, with 14 bases separating them. Germline CDR1 reads MNHEY; CDR2 reads SVGAGI. The CDR3 DNA reads TGTGCCAGCACCCCGGGACAAAGGACTGAAGCTTTCTTT. This sequence encodes CASTPGQRTEAFF.

The chain carries TRBV10-3 and TRBJ2-5, with D tentatively TRBD2 (6 bases). CDR1 and CDR2 from the germline V gene are ENHRY and SYGVKD. V lost 3 bases and J lost 1, with 12 bases in between. The CDR3 extends over 15 amino acids. The CDR3 coding sequence is TGTGCCATCAGTGAAGGACTAACCCCCCAAGAGACCCAGTACTTC. It specifies CAISEGLTPQETQYF.

The J gene is TRBJ1-5, the V gene TRBV20-1; TRBD1 aligns across 7 bases. The germline CDR1 and CDR2 sequences are DFQATT and SNEGSKA (reference sequence). This CDR3 region has 15 residues. The J segment lost 4 bases and the V segment lost 5 bases, leaving 11 bases of the junction unmatched. The CDR3: CSAGDWDRKNQPQHF. In nucleotides, the CDR3 is TGCAGTGCTGGTGACTGGGACAGAAAGAATCAGCCCCAGCATTTT.

Comment on this clone: A read error may produce the germline difference seen at one junction end. The gene calls are TRBV24-1 and TRBJ1-2; 9 bases match TRBD1. The CDR3 sequence is 14 residues long. CDR1 and CDR2 (germline): KGHDR, SFDVKD. DNA for the CDR3: TGTGCCACCAGTGACCTCCGGGACAGGGTACTGCACTACTTC. This gives the protein CATSDLRDRVLHYF.

This clone has only one observation. The chain combines TRBV2 with TRBJ1-1, with no clear D. The V gene's germline CDR1 is SNHLY and CDR2 FYNNEI. V dropped 4 bases and J dropped 7 bases, with 19 bases sitting between them. The CDR3 runs 15 residues. Here the CDR3 reads CASSGVGLPKGEAFF. The CDR3 bases are TGTGCCAGCAGTGGGGTTGGACTTCCAAAGGGTGAAGCTTTCTTT.

V is TRBV6-6 and J is TRBJ1-1; D perhaps matches TRBD1 (5 bases). Trimming removed 4 bases at V and 0 bases at J, with 9 bases between. The germline V gene encodes CDR1 MNHNY and CDR2 SVGAGI (reference sequence). The CDR3 is 14 amino acids. CDR3 region: CASSLTALNTEAFF. The CDR3, as DNA: TGTGCCAGCAGTTTGACAGCTTTGAACACTGAAGCTTTCTTT.

This chain links TRBV6-5 with TRBJ2-7; TRBD2 might be the D (6 bases). The germline CDR1 and CDR2 sequences are MNHEY and SVGAGI. The CDR3 length is 14 residues. With 2 bases removed from V and 4 bases from J, the gap between germline ends came to 12 bases. CDR3 bases: TGTGCCAGCAGTTACCTCGCGGAGGGGTACGAGCAGTACTTC. It encodes CASSYLAEGYEQYF.

This clone was seen a single time. The CDR3 here is CASSQISGFSTDTQYF. CDR3 DNA: TGCGCCAGCAGCCAGATTAGCGGGTTTAGCACAGATACGCAGTATTTT. This chain connects TRBV4-1 to TRBJ2-3; 7 nucleotides agree with TRBD2. The CDR3 contains 16 residues. J lost 0 bases, V lost 3 bases, and 6 bases had no gene match. CDR1 and CDR2 from the germline V gene are MGHRA and YSYEKL.

V usage is TRBV18 and J usage is TRBJ2-6; no definite D call. The length of the CDR3 is 17 residues. Germline CDR1 reads KGHSH; CDR2 reads LQKENI. V lost 2 bases to trimming and J lost 0 bases, with 11 bases between them. In DNA form, the CDR3 reads TGTGCCAGCTCACCAGTCCAGGCTCTCTCTGGGGCCAACGTCCTGACTTTC. It is translated as CASSPVQALSGANVLTF.

This chain connects TRBV6-5 to TRBJ1-1; possibly TRBD1 for D (6 bases). Trimming stripped 7 bases from V and 3 bases from J, with 18 bases between. Germline CDR1 reads MNHEY; CDR2 reads SVGAGI. The CDR3 length is 15 residues. CDR3 region: CASTVGGGADTEAFF. Written as DNA, the CDR3 is TGTGCCAGCACCGTCGGTGGGGGGGCGGACACTGAAGCTTTCTTT.

Written as DNA, the CDR3 is TGTGCCTGGAGTGCCTCTCTCAATGAGCAGTTCTTC. It translates to CAWSASLNEQFF. This chain uses TRBV30 with TRBJ2-1; D ambiguous. This CDR3 has 12 residues. Trimming removed 1 base from V and 6 bases from J, with 7 bases in between. The germline V gene encodes CDR1 GTSNPN and CDR2 SVGIG (reference sequence). Drawing the rest from reference TRBV30 and TRBJ2-1, the complete variable domain is SQTIHQWPATLVQPVGSPLSLECTVEGTSNPNLYWYRQAAGRGLQLLFYSVGIGQISSEVPQNLSASRPQDRQFILSSKKLLLSDSGFYLCAWSASLNEQFFGPGTRLTVL.

This sequence joins TRBV4-3 and TRBJ2-3; TRBD2 matches 10 bases. Germline V gives CDR1 LGHNA, CDR2 YSLEER. V lost 4 bases, J lost 2 bases, and 12 bases stayed unmatched. The length of the CDR3 is 18 residues. The CDR3 nucleotides are TGCGCCAGCAGCCCTCCCCGGCGGAGCGGGAGGGACACAGATACGCAGTATTTT. Translation gives CASSPPRRSGRDTDTQYF.

The chain combines TRBV19 with TRBJ2-3, with 11 bases identical to TRBD2. In germline, CDR1 is LNHDA, CDR2 SQIVND (reference sequence). This CDR3 comprises 18 residues. Trimming took 5 bases from V and 0 from J; bases not matched to a gene: 10. The CDR3 is CASSPTSGVLGSTDTQYF. As DNA, the CDR3 is TGTGCCAGTAGTCCGACTAGCGGGGTCCTGGGGAGCACAGATACGCAGTATTTT.